This record covers a single T cell receptor (beta chain). This entry comes from a study of blood T cell repertoires in COVID-19. For the study at large: T cells, B-cell-depleted T cells, or PBMCs supplied cDNA or gDNA.

Methods used by the authors: For nucleated cells, counts were estimated from reference gene primer amplification. Here immunoSEQ multiplex PCR was the method, and the copy in TCRdb shows in-frame clones only, minus some. V, J and clone size derive from that table, while D and trimming were established from the DNA sequence. The data contain about 270,000 clones, about 87% of them seen just once; the ten biggest clones take up 4.1%. Trimming stripped 1 base from V and 0 bases from J, with 4 bases between. Germline V gene data show CDR1 as LGHNA and CDR2 as YSLEER. This CDR3 is built from 14 residues. Participants spanned ages about 18 to 95 years and resided in 24 US areas. Participant reports of clinical history set cohort assignment.

The J gene is TRBJ2-1, the V gene TRBV4-3, with D unclear. Sequencing was performed on PBMCs or T cells enriched from blood (not recorded which). The TCR originated in a woman aged 30 to 39 with acute COVID-19. The CDR3 spells CASSQASSYNEQFF. The CDR3 nucleotides are TGCGCCAGCAGCCAAGCTAGCTCCTACAATGAGCAGTTCTTC.